This is a list of T cell receptor beta chains from one sample in a study of metastatic and nonmetastatic thyroid tumors. TCRdb re-called the PCR reads through MiXCR. The sample consists of 10,000 to 13,000 clones, approximately 30% of them appearing once. Sequences were obtained from tumor tissue. These receptors were taken from a male donor with papillary thyroid cancer or a benign thyroid nodule (not recorded which). Some clones in this sample may be carry-over from other donors' samples. The CDR3 runs from the conserved cysteine through the conserved F or W. The D gene is left open where the match is weak.

cdr3_aa	d_call	j_call	v_call
CASGDLLETQYF	NA	TRBJ2-5	TRBV12-3/TRBV12-4
CASRSGGAAAWELFF	TRBD2	TRBJ2-2	TRBV6-2/TRBV6-3
CATVTGVTEAFF	NA	TRBJ1-1	TRBV28
CASRAGTLAEAFF	NA	TRBJ1-1	TRBV6-2/TRBV6-3
CASKAGWGETQYF	NA	TRBJ2-5	TRBV2
CASSQVGSEAFF	NA	TRBJ1-1	TRBV3-1
CASSIGPFGGTEAFF	NA	TRBJ1-1	TRBV19
CASSPRLVLPTRNEQFF	NA	TRBJ2-1	TRBV2
CASLREDQETQYF	TRBD2	TRBJ2-5	TRBV2
CATVGRPNTGDLFF	NA	TRBJ2-2	TRBV6-2/TRBV6-3
CASVGGGLSTEAFF	NA	TRBJ1-1	TRBV10-2
CASTQIRQGFVGYTF	TRBD1	TRBJ1-2	TRBV2
CASSMGQGEQYF	TRBD1	TRBJ2-7	TRBV7-9
CASSPFGGEGAYEQYF	NA	TRBJ2-7	TRBV6-1
CASSLATLDSGNTIYF	NA	TRBJ1-3	TRBV7-8
CASSPPTGSNTEAFF	NA	TRBJ1-1	TRBV7-9
CASSQEGRGSTEAFF	TRBD1	TRBJ1-1	TRBV4-2
CASSSPGQGSNTEAFF	TRBD1	TRBJ1-1	TRBV11-2
CASSLSPRQGPRSSPLHF	TRBD1	TRBJ1-6	TRBV28
CASSLAGVSGDEQFF	NA	TRBJ2-1	TRBV12-3/TRBV12-4
CASSLAAGGVRVYEQYF	NA	TRBJ2-7	TRBV5-1
CASGDATATQYF	NA	TRBJ2-3	TRBV19
CASSRLSGLASRNEQFF	TRBD2	TRBJ2-1	TRBV2
CASSLAQGGTSTDTQYF	NA	TRBJ2-3	TRBV11-1
CVSSFLPSGAGNSPLHF	NA	TRBJ1-6	TRBV27
CASSPTSYEQYF	NA	TRBJ2-7	TRBV7-9
CASSQDPGQGGQPQHF	TRBD1	TRBJ1-5	TRBV4-1
CASSRTSGNTDTQYF	TRBD2	TRBJ2-3	TRBV12-3/TRBV12-4
CASSRDPDWEPQHF	NA	TRBJ1-5	TRBV6-1
CSSRDTSGRYTGDLFF	TRBD2	TRBJ2-2	TRBV12-3/TRBV12-4
CSASSQVNEQFF	NA	TRBJ2-1	TRBV20-1
CASSFRQGVNYGYTF	NA	TRBJ1-2	TRBV27
CASSLRTSGRANEQFF	TRBD2	TRBJ2-1	TRBV4-3
CAWSVGLTYGYTF	NA	TRBJ1-2	TRBV30
CASSRQGGVNTEAFF	TRBD1	TRBJ1-1	TRBV7-3
CASSPPTGSNTEAFF	TRBD1	TRBJ1-1	TRBV7-9
CASMNRGGGNQETQYF	TRBD1	TRBJ2-5	TRBV19
CASSSGTGYYEQYF	TRBD1	TRBJ2-7	TRBV7-9